These 11 T cell receptor beta chains came from one sample sequenced in a study of blood T cell repertoires in COVID-19. Profiled with immunoSEQ multiplex PCR; TCRdb holds only in-frame clones, not every one. The table lists 140,000 to 150,000 clones, 87% of them singletons. The sequenced sample consisted of peripheral blood. These receptors all come from a man over 45 who had recovered from COVID-19.

The rearrangement joins TRBV19 to TRBJ2-1; 9 bases are a match to TRBD2. The CDR3 has 15 residues. The germline V gene encodes CDR1 LNHDA and CDR2 SQIVND (reference sequence). V gave up 4 bases and J gave up 1 base; unmatched junction bases: 2. CDR3 amino acids: CASSKRGDSYNEQFF. CDR3 bases: TGTGCCAGTAGTAAGCGGGGGGATTCCTACAATGAGCAGTTCTTC.

The gene calls are TRBV24-1 and TRBJ2-2, with D possibly being TRBD1 (5 bases). The V and J ends lost 3 bases and 4 bases respectively, with 14 bases between them. The germline V gene has CDR1 KGHDR and CDR2 SFDVKD. CDR3 length equals 16 residues. CDR3 amino acids: CATSDGVGQGTGELFF. For the CDR3, the DNA is TGTGCCACCAGTGATGGGGTGGGGCAGGGCACCGGGGAGCTGTTTTTT.

The chain has TRBV30 and TRBJ1-1; TRBD1 matches at 9 bases. V lost 3 bases to trimming and J lost 10 bases; unmatched junction nucleotides: 3. CDR1 GTSNPN and CDR2 SVGIG come from the germline V gene (reference sequence). The CDR3 length is 11 residues. The CDR3 region is CAWRQGASAFF. DNA of the CDR3: TGTGCCTGGAGACAGGGGGCTTCAGCTTTCTTT. Complete variable domain (other parts from reference TRBV30 and TRBJ1-1): SQTIHQWPATLVQPVGSPLSLECTVEGTSNPNLYWYRQAAGRGLQLLFYSVGIGQISSEVPQNLSASRPQDRQFILSSKKLLLSDSGFYLCAWRQGASAFFGQGTRLTVV.

This chain joins TRBV5-4 and TRBJ1-1, with TRBD1 matching over 9 bases. The CDR3 loop spans 14 amino acids. CDR1 and CDR2 from the germline V gene are SGHNT and YYREEE (reference sequence). V lost 6 bases to trimming and J lost 6 bases; unmatched junction nucleotides: 9. The CDR3 DNA is TGTGCCAGCAACCCGGACAGGGGAAGGTCTGAAGCTTTCTTT. Protein sequence: CASNPDRGRSEAFF.

The chain is built from TRBV7-2 and TRBJ1-1, with D maybe TRBD1 (6 bases). Germline CDR1 and CDR2: SGHTA and FQGNSA. This CDR3 has 13 amino acids. Deletions cut 6 bases from V and 3 bases from J, with 11 bases between. CDR3 in DNA: TGTGCCAGCAGTCCAACAGGGTACACTGAAGCTTTCTTT. Translating it yields CASSPTGYTEAFF. Full variable domain (missing parts from reference TRBV7-2 and TRBJ1-1): GAGVSQSPSNKVTEKGKDVELRCDPISGHTALYWYRQSLGQGLEFLIYFQGNSAPDKSGLPSDRFSAERTGGSVSTLTIQRTQQEDSAVYLCASSPTGYTEAFFGQGTRLTVV.

This chain uses TRBV18 with TRBJ2-7; 10 bases are a match to TRBD1. The V and J ends lost 6 bases and 2 bases, in that order; junction bases with no gene match: 7. This CDR3 spans 15 amino acids. CDR1 and CDR2 from the germline V gene are KGHSH and LQKENI. This chain's CDR3 is CASSPRDRGTYEQYF. CDR3 nucleotide sequence: TGTGCCAGCTCGCCCCGGGACAGGGGCACCTACGAGCAGTACTTC.

This clone was recorded once. The chain links TRBV9 to TRBJ1-2; the match to TRBD1 covers 8 bases. The germline V gene encodes CDR1 SGDLS and CDR2 YYNGEE. Trimming at V came to 2 bases and at J to 4 bases, leaving 7 bases not matched to a gene. The CDR3 is 15 residues long. CDR3 in amino acids: CASSVGDRRPYGYTF. CDR3 DNA sequence: TGTGCCAGCAGCGTCGGGGACAGGAGGCCCTATGGCTACACCTTC.

This chain joins TRBV11-3 and TRBJ1-2; 9 bases match TRBD1. Germline V gene lookup returns CDR1 SGHNT and CDR2 YENEEA. CDR3 length: 15 residues. With V trimmed by 5 bases and J by 7 bases, 11 bases remained unmatched. The CDR3 DNA follows: TGTGCCAGCAGCCTTAACTCCGGGACAGGGTTTGGCTACACCTTC. Translated: CASSLNSGTGFGYTF.

This chain joins TRBV27 and TRBJ2-3, with TRBD2 matching over 12 bases. Germline CDR1 and CDR2: MNHEY and SMNVEV (reference sequence). This CDR3 comprises 19 residues. The trim removed 3 bases at V and 0 bases at J, leaving 10 bases unmatched. CDR3 amino acids: CASSFRTSGAYSSTDTQYF. The DNA of the CDR3 is TGTGCCAGCAGTTTTCGGACTAGCGGGGCATACTCTAGCACAGATACGCAGTATTTT.

The chain is built from TRBV6-4 and TRBJ1-4; 10 bases fit TRBD1. The germline gives CDR1 MRHNA, CDR2 SNTAGT. The CDR3 length is 18 residues. J gave up 3 bases and V 2 bases, and 9 bases lay outside the gene matches. The CDR3 DNA is TGTGCCAGCAGTGACGTCCGGGACAGGGGTATGCCTAATGAAAAACTGTTTTTT. Translating gives CASSDVRDRGMPNEKLFF.

This chain uses TRBV7-3 with TRBJ1-6; D is uncertain. Germline CDR1 reads SGHTA; CDR2 reads FQGTGA. The CDR3 extends over 13 amino acids. Trimming took off 2 bases at V and 8 bases at J, with 7 bases between the two ends. The CDR3 loop is CASSLGPDSPLHF. The CDR3 bases are TGTGCCAGCAGCTTAGGCCCAGATTCACCCCTCCACTTT. The full variable domain, in which reference TRBV7-3 and TRBJ1-6 provide the parts outside the CDR3, is GAGVSQTPSNKVTEKGKYVELRCDPISGHTALYWYRQSLGQGPEFLIYFQGTGAADDSGLPNDRFFAVRPEGSVSTLKIQRTERGDSAVYLCASSLGPDSPLHFGNGTRLTVT.